This T cell receptor (beta chain) is from a study of lymphopenia after photon versus proton radiotherapy. Broader study findings: Larger post-nadir TCR diversity loss correlated inversely with survival in deceased patients. Oligoclonal CD8+ Temra expansion after nadir drove photon patients' diversity drop. Better survival with proton therapy was suggested as possible, not demonstrated.

Some clones are missing from TCRdb's copy, which holds only in-frame ones; the method was immunoSEQ multiplex PCR. The sample yields about 50,000 clones, roughly 90% seen once. Concerning this clone: Its cognate antigen is unknown.

After removal of 2 bases from V and 5 bases from J, the junction contained 11 bases not matched to a gene. The CDR3 spans 16 residues. Germline CDR1 SGDLS, CDR2 YYNGEE. This sample comprised peripheral blood, obtained from a patient treated with photon-based radiotherapy. This TCR derives from a woman in her forties with cholangiocarcinoma. The chain employs TRBV9 and TRBJ2-7; 9 bases are shared with TRBD1. CDR3 in amino acids: CASSVAAGTGSHEQYF. DNA of the CDR3: TGTGCCAGCAGCGTCGCGGCCGGGACAGGGTCCCACGAGCAGTACTTC.